This T cell receptor beta chain was profiled in a study of control samples from healthy donors and cancer patients (dated by TCRdb to the early 2020s). Libraries were built with the immunoSEQ multiplex PCR assay. TCRdb obtained this table from immuneACCESS and retained in-frame rearrangements with V and J assigned. These tables miss some clones; where compared with another copy, unresolved V genes account for less than half of the shortfall, and the remainder is unexplained. Recorded for this sample are 100,000 to 150,000 clones; 80% to 95% of them occurred a single time. The ten largest clones capture roughly 8.6% of the sample. A remark on this clone: This clone's antigen is unknown. No per-base quality is available; no much larger clone lies one base away.

From its cysteine to its phenylalanine, the CDR3 spans 12 amino acids. Here the CDR3 DNA is all that survives: 36 bases in frame from base 1. Trimming removed 2 bases from V and 5 bases from J, leaving 6 bases between the germline ends. The germline V gene gives CDR1 as SGDLS and CDR2 as YYNGEE. Material for sequencing was blood. The sequence is built from TRBV9 and TRBJ2-3, with the D gene tentatively TRBD1 or TRBD2, based on 5 matching bases in each. The source of this sequence is a man aged 18 to 30 in good health. The nucleotides are TGTGCCAGCAGCGTGGGGGTAGATACGCAGTATTTT. It is translated as CASSVGVDTQYF.